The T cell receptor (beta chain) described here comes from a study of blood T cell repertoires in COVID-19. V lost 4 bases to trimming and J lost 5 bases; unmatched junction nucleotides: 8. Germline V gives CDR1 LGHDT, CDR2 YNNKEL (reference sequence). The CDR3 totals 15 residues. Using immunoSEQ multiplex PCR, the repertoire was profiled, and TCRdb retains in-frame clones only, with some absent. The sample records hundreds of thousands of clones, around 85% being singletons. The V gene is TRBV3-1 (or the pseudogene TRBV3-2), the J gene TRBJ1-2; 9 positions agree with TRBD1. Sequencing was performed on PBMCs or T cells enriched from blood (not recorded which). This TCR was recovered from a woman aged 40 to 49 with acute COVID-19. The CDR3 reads CASSLGQGDWYGYTF. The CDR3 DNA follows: TGTGCCAGCAGCCTGGGACAGGGAGATTGGTATGGCTACACCTTC.